A single sample is the source of the 32 T cell receptor beta chains below, sequenced in a study of blood T cell repertoires in COVID-19. TCRdb keeps only in-frame clones here, not all; method: immunoSEQ multiplex PCR. The sample records a few hundred thousand clones, approximately 88% being singletons. Sequenced: PBMCs or T cells enriched from blood (not recorded which). These receptors came from a woman aged 40 to 50 with acute COVID-19.

This CDR3 reads CASSPGQGPARPQHF. CDR3 DNA: TGTGCCAGCAGCCCAGGACAGGGCCCAGCGAGGCCCCAGCATTTT. The rearrangement joins TRBV7-2 to TRBJ1-5, with 8 bases identical to TRBD1. The germline V gene has CDR1 SGHTA and CDR2 FQGNSA. This CDR3 has 15 residues. J lost 9 bases, V lost 5 bases, and 12 bases had no gene match. Looking up the rest from reference TRBV7-2 and TRBJ1-5 gives the full variable domain: GAGVSQSPSNKVTEKGKDVELRCDPISGHTALYWYRQSLGQGLEFLIYFQGNSAPDKSGLPSDRFSAERTGGSVSTLTIQRTQQEDSAVYLCASSPGQGPARPQHFGDGTRLSIL.

The rearrangement joins TRBV7-8 to TRBJ1-1; no clear D. Trimming stripped 6 bases from V and 5 bases from J, with 19 bases between. CDR1 is SGHVS, CDR2 FQNEAQ, per germline. CDR3 length: 15 amino acids. CDR3 protein: CASRNIGAGGTEAFF. Here the CDR3 DNA reads TGTGCCAGCAGAAATATCGGCGCGGGTGGGACTGAAGCTTTCTTT. The full variable domain, completed using reference TRBV7-8 and TRBJ1-1, is GAGVSQSPRYKVAKRGQDVALRCDPISGHVSLFWYQQALGQGPEFLTYFQNEAQLDKSGLPSDRFFAERPEGSVSTLKIQRTQQEDSAVYLCASRNIGAGGTEAFFGQGTRLTVV.

This clone was detected many times. The chain uses TRBV11-3 and TRBJ1-1; perhaps TRBD1 as D (5 bases). The germline CDR1 and CDR2 sequences are SGHNT and YENEEA. With 7 bases removed from V and 4 bases from J, the gap between germline ends came to 13 bases. The CDR3 sequence is 13 residues long. The CDR3 reads CASNQVRATEAFF. The CDR3 DNA reads as TGTGCCAGCAACCAAGTCAGGGCCACTGAAGCTTTCTTT.

The V gene is TRBV2, the J gene TRBJ2-1; TRBD1 matches at 9 bases. CDR1 and CDR2 (germline): SNHLY, FYNNEI. This CDR3 comprises 15 residues. V trimming: 4 bases; J trimming: 6 bases; junction bases outside the gene matches: 7. DNA of the CDR3: TGTGCCAGCAGTGGAAGTGGGACAGGGACCAATGAGCAGTTCTTC. Translating it yields CASSGSGTGTNEQFF.

V is TRBV7-2 and J is TRBJ2-1; 7 bases match TRBD1. The CDR3 is made up of 13 amino acids. The germline CDR1 and CDR2 sequences are SGHTA and FQGNSA. V shed 4 bases and J 6 bases; nucleotides not matched to a gene: 3. The CDR3 coding sequence is TGTGCCAGCAGCTACGACAGGGCCAATGAGCAGTTCTTC. Translation gives CASSYDRANEQFF.

In its sample, this clone was seen a few times. V and J are TRBV29-1 and TRBJ2-5; no clear D. This CDR3 is built from 14 residues. The V gene's germline CDR1 is SQVTM and CDR2 ANQGSEA. Trimming cost V 4 bases and J 1 base, with 13 bases left between them. CDR3 bases: TGCAGCGTTGGCACAGTGCAGAGCCAAGAGACCCAGTACTTC. Protein sequence: CSVGTVQSQETQYF.

The chain carries TRBV18 and TRBJ2-2; the D gene is possibly TRBD2 (5 bases). The V and J ends lost 4 bases and 6 bases respectively, with 6 bases between them. The CDR3 runs to 12 residues. From germline, CDR1 is KGHSH and CDR2 LQKENI. The CDR3 region has the DNA TGTGCCAGCTCACTGGACTCCGGGGAGCTGTTTTTT. This codes for CASSLDSGELFF.

V gene TRBV10-1 combines with J gene TRBJ1-1; a possible D gene is TRBD1 (5 bases). The CDR3 extends over 13 amino acids. Germline CDR1 is WNHNN and CDR2 is SYGVQD (reference sequence). Trimming left V 0 bases short and J 6 bases short, with 8 bases between. The DNA of the CDR3 is TGCGCCAGCAGTGAGTCTCAGGGTGCTGAAGCTTTCTTT. Its protein is CASSESQGAEAFF.

The J gene is TRBJ1-1, the V gene TRBV27; D is perhaps TRBD1 (5 bases). The germline V gene encodes CDR1 MNHEY and CDR2 SMNVEV (reference sequence). The length of the CDR3 is 14 residues. V was shortened by 2 bases and J by 4 bases, with 11 bases between the two germline ends. As DNA, the CDR3 is TGTGCCAGCAGTTTAGGTCAGGGCGCCACTGAAGCTTTCTTT. Its translation is CASSLGQGATEAFF.

The chain has TRBV19 and TRBJ1-1; D is perhaps TRBD1 (5 bases). The CDR3 length is 13 residues. V shed 7 bases and J shed 1 base, with 10 bases lying between them. Germline V lookup: CDR1 LNHDA, CDR2 SQIVND (reference sequence). CDR3 coding DNA: TGTGCCAGTAATTCAGGGCCGAACACTGAAGCTTTCTTT. This gives the protein CASNSGPNTEAFF.

The rearrangement uses TRBV27 and TRBJ1-2; D ambiguous. The V and J ends lost 3 bases and 6 bases respectively, with 23 bases between them. The CDR3 runs 17 residues. CDR1 is MNHEY and CDR2 is SMNVEV in the germline V gene (reference sequence). CDR3 in amino acids: CASSFFAGPSREDGYTF. CDR3 DNA sequence: TGTGCCAGCAGTTTCTTTGCAGGACCTTCACGGGAAGATGGCTACACCTTC.

The chain employs TRBV19 and TRBJ1-5; D might be TRBD1 (5 bases). CDR3 length: 13 residues. Germline CDR1 and CDR2: LNHDA and SQIVND (reference sequence). Trimming took off 7 bases at V and 8 bases at J, with 15 bases between the two ends. CDR3 amino acids: CASIRGSGEPQHF. Written as DNA, the CDR3 is TGTGCCAGTATAAGAGGGTCGGGGGAGCCCCAGCATTTT.

The chain joins TRBV7-9 to TRBJ1-1; possibly TRBD1 for D (6 bases). V was pared by 5 bases and J by 1 base, with 17 bases between. Germline CDR1 and CDR2: SEHNR and FQNEAQ (reference sequence). The CDR3 is made up of 16 amino acids. The CDR3 DNA reads TGTGCCAGCAGCCCTAGGGCTGGGGGCAGGAACACTGAAGCTTTCTTT. Encoded protein: CASSPRAGGRNTEAFF. Filled out from reference TRBV7-9 and TRBJ1-1, the complete variable domain reads DTGVSQNPRHKITKRGQNVTFRCDPISEHNRLYWYRQTLGQGPEFLTYFQNEAQLEKSRLLSDRFSAERPKGSFSTLEIQRTEQGDSAMYLCASSPRAGGRNTEAFFGQGTRLTVV.

This chain joins TRBV10-2 and TRBJ1-1; 10 nucleotides align to TRBD1. The CDR3 sequence is 14 residues long. The J segment lost 6 bases and the V segment lost 6 bases, leaving 7 bases of the junction unmatched. Germline V gene lookup returns CDR1 WSHSY and CDR2 SAAADI. The CDR3 sequence is CASRIDRGRAEAFF. The CDR3 nucleotides read TGCGCCAGCAGGATTGACAGGGGGCGTGCTGAAGCTTTCTTT.

The chain uses TRBV3-1 (or the pseudogene TRBV3-2) and TRBJ1-2; no definite D call. Trimming removed 1 base from V and 8 bases from J, with 8 bases in between. The V gene's germline CDR1 is LGHDT and CDR2 YNNKEL (reference sequence). The CDR3 covers 12 residues. The DNA for the CDR3 is TGTGCCAGCAGCCAAGCCGTGGAGGGCTACACCTTC. It is translated as CASSQAVEGYTF.

This clone was picked up a small number of times. The chain recombines TRBV2 with TRBJ2-7; D remains ambiguous. The V gene's germline CDR1 is SNHLY and CDR2 FYNNEI. Trimming shortened V by 3 bases and J by 4 bases, and 7 bases separated the two germline ends. This CDR3 has 12 amino acids. The CDR3 DNA is TGTGCCAGCAGTGAGCGAGAGTACGAGCAGTACTTC. This gives the protein CASSEREYEQYF.

This chain joins TRBV28 and TRBJ2-7; maybe TRBD2 (5 bases). Trimming cost V 6 bases and J 5 bases, with 14 bases left between them. The germline gives CDR1 MDHEN, CDR2 SYDVKM. This CDR3 has 13 amino acids. CDR3 in DNA: TGTGCCAGCAGCGGAAGCGGCTACCACGAGCAGTACTTC. Translated, it gives CASSGSGYHEQYF.

V gene TRBV18 combines with J gene TRBJ2-1; no firm D call. Trimming stripped 1 base from V and 3 bases from J, with 16 bases between. CDR1 is KGHSH and CDR2 is LQKENI in the germline V gene. This CDR3 is built from 17 residues. CDR3 nucleotides: TGTGCCAGCTCACCACGGATTGGGCAGACCGACTACAATGAGCAGTTCTTC. It translates to CASSPRIGQTDYNEQFF.

The CDR3 nucleotides read TGTGCCAGCAGTTTATCGCTACAGGGGGGAGGTGAGCAGTTCTTC. It codes for CASSLSLQGGGEQFF. V is TRBV27 and J is TRBJ2-1; 8 bases line up with TRBD1. Looked up from germline, CDR1 is MNHEY and CDR2 is SMNVEV (reference sequence). This CDR3 is built from 15 residues. V lost 0 bases, J lost 9 bases, and 7 bases stayed unmatched.

The V call is TRBV6-5, the J call TRBJ1-1; D is possibly TRBD1 (5 bases). The germline V gene has CDR1 MNHEY and CDR2 SVGAGI. V was cut by 6 bases and J by 11 bases, with 16 bases left in between. This CDR3 has 12 amino acids. The CDR3: CASSEWGQRAFF. CDR3 sequence (DNA): TGTGCCAGCAGCGAGTGGGGCCAGAGGGCTTTCTTT.

This rearrangement joins TRBV5-4 to TRBJ1-5; the D is unclear. Germline CDR1 and CDR2: SGHNT and YYREEE (reference sequence). The CDR3 is 14 amino acids. V lost 0 bases, J lost 4 bases, and 8 bases lay in between. The CDR3 here is CASSLDGGNQPQHF. The CDR3 bases are TGTGCCAGCAGCTTGGACGGAGGAAATCAGCCCCAGCATTTT.

The J gene is TRBJ1-5, the V gene TRBV19, with 7 bases matching TRBD1. CDR1 is LNHDA and CDR2 is SQIVND in the germline V gene (reference sequence). Unmatched junction bases numbered 3, after V lost 5 bases and J lost 2 bases. The CDR3 is 14 residues long. CDR3 protein: CASSFTGGNQPQHF. DNA for the CDR3: TGTGCCAGTAGTTTCACAGGGGGCAATCAGCCCCAGCATTTT.

The chain is built from TRBV27 and TRBJ2-7, with 7 bases aligning to TRBD1. Germline-derived CDR1 and CDR2 are MNHEY and SMNVEV (reference sequence). This CDR3 has 13 residues. The trim removed 4 bases at V and 6 bases at J, leaving 6 bases unmatched. This chain's CDR3 is CASSSSGTVEQYV. CDR3 coding DNA: TGTGCCAGCAGTTCGTCCGGGACAGTCGAGCAGTACGTC.

The chain couples TRBV25-1 to TRBJ2-3; 8 nucleotides align to TRBD2. The germline V gene has CDR1 MGHDK and CDR2 SYGVNS. The trim removed 1 base at V and 3 bases at J, leaving 9 bases unmatched. This CDR3 has 17 amino acids. CDR3 in DNA: TGTGCCAGCAGTGAATTAGTTGCGCGGGAGGCGACAGATACGCAGTATTTT. Protein sequence: CASSELVAREATDTQYF.

In its sample, this clone was seen a few times. The chain recombines TRBV7-2 with TRBJ1-2; 9 bases line up with TRBD1. Germline lookup yields CDR1 SGHTA and CDR2 FQGNSA. V shed 0 bases and J 4 bases; nucleotides not matched to a gene: 6. This CDR3 contains 16 residues. Here the CDR3 DNA reads TGTGCCAGCAGCTTAGCGGGGACAGGGATGTTCTATGGCTACACCTTC. Protein product: CASSLAGTGMFYGYTF.

This clone was found once. This chain joins TRBV6-2 or TRBV6-3 and TRBJ2-2; TRBD1 matches at 8 bases. Germline CDR1 is MNHEY and CDR2 is SVGEGT. Trimming took 5 bases from V and 4 from J; bases not matched to a gene: 9. The CDR3 consists of 16 residues. CDR3 in DNA: TGTGCCAGCAGTCAAGGGGGGACAGGAGTCACCGGGGAGCTGTTTTTT. Its protein is CASSQGGTGVTGELFF.

The chain carries TRBV5-1 and TRBJ2-1; D uncertain. The CDR3 loop spans 12 amino acids. Germline loops: CDR1 SGHRS, CDR2 YFSETQ. V lost 0 bases and J 6 bases, leaving 4 bases between the germline ends. Here the CDR3 reads CASSLDGNEQFF. CDR3 sequence (DNA): TGCGCCAGCAGCTTGGACGGCAATGAGCAGTTCTTC.

This clone was detected only once. The chain joins TRBV9 to TRBJ1-5; the D gene is possibly TRBD1 (5 bases). Germline assignment: CDR1 SGDLS and CDR2 YYNGEE. Trimming stripped 0 bases from V and 2 bases from J, with 9 bases between. This CDR3 has 15 amino acids. This CDR3 is CASSVEGHGNQPQHF. CDR3 nucleotides: TGTGCCAGCAGCGTAGAAGGACACGGCAATCAGCCCCAGCATTTT.

V and J are TRBV24-1 and TRBJ2-2; 8 nucleotides line up with TRBD2. The length of the CDR3 is 14 residues. V shed 6 bases, J shed 6 bases, and the junction held 5 bases outside the gene matches. The germline gives CDR1 KGHDR, CDR2 SFDVKD. DNA for the CDR3: TGTGCCACCAGTTGGGCGGGAGGTCCCGGGGAGCTGTTTTTT. Encoded protein: CATSWAGGPGELFF.

The V and J genes are TRBV27 and TRBJ1-6, with TRBD1 matching over 7 bases. V lost 7 bases to trimming and J lost 7 bases; unmatched junction nucleotides: 7. CDR3 length: 14 amino acids. The germline V gene encodes CDR1 MNHEY and CDR2 SMNVEV (reference sequence). The CDR3 DNA follows: TGTGCCAGCAAACGGGACAGCCTAAATTCACCCCTCCACTTT. It is translated as CASKRDSLNSPLHF.

The rearrangement links TRBV5-1 to TRBJ2-2, with TRBD2 matching 14 bases. Germline V lookup: CDR1 SGHRS, CDR2 YFSETQ. V was pared by 3 bases and J by 4 bases, with 5 bases of the junction left unmatched. CDR3 length equals 17 residues. This chain's CDR3 is CASSSGLAGGGTGELFF. CDR3 DNA: TGCGCCAGCAGCTCAGGACTAGCGGGAGGCGGCACCGGGGAGCTGTTTTTT.

The rearrangement links TRBV19 to TRBJ1-3; no firm D call. V was shortened by 5 bases and J by 0 bases, with 14 bases between the two germline ends. CDR3 size: 16 residues. Germline lookup yields CDR1 LNHDA and CDR2 SQIVND (reference sequence). CDR3 sequence (DNA): TGTGCCAGTAGTCCCTCCGGGTTCAGCTCTGGAAACACCATATATTTT. Amino acid sequence: CASSPSGFSSGNTIYF.